One and the same sample provided the 32 T cell receptor beta chains below, sequenced in a study of OX40 agonist ivuxolimab in advanced cancers. Data came from immunoSEQ multiplex PCR; TCRdb stores just in-frame clones and leaves some out. Of roughly 56,000 clones listed, 65% to 90% are singletons. The sequenced sample was CD4+ or CD8+ T cells sorted from blood, obtained in a trial of the OX40 agonist ivuxolimab. The receptors here all came from an adult with an advanced solid tumor such as melanoma, head and neck, liver or kidney cancer.

The rearrangement uses TRBV7-2 and TRBJ2-1; 9 nucleotides agree with TRBD2. The junction had 12 bases not matched to a gene; V was cut back by 5 bases and J by 13 bases. Per germline, CDR1 SGHTA and CDR2 FQGNSA. The CDR3 is 14 residues long. The CDR3 reads CASSPYIGGRGQFF. CDR3 nucleotides: TGTGCCAGCAGCCCATATATCGGCGGGAGGGGCCAGTTCTTC.

The chain is built from TRBV5-4 and TRBJ1-1, with D unresolved. The CDR3 extends over 14 amino acids. The V gene's germline CDR1 is SGHNT and CDR2 YYREEE (reference sequence). V lost 0 bases and J 0 bases, leaving 6 bases between the germline ends. The CDR3 here is CASSLAGMNTEAFF. The CDR3 nucleotides read TGTGCCAGCAGCTTGGCGGGCATGAACACTGAAGCTTTCTTT.

As for this clone: Lacking the conserved final phenylalanine or tryptophan, this CDR3 likely reflects a read error. It is unclear where the CDR3 begins or ends on the DNA, so no DNA is shown, and the CDR3 is as TCRdb lists it. CDR3 amino acids: CASSSTASREL. This chain joins TRBV5-6 and TRBJ1-2. The CDR3 spans 11 residues, counting both ends. Germline-derived CDR1 and CDR2 are SGHDT and YYEEEE.

CDR3 protein: CASGDTGAPGELFF. The CDR3 DNA reads as TGCGCCAGCGGGGATACAGGGGCGCCCGGGGAGCTGTTTTTT. The V gene is TRBV5-1, the J gene TRBJ2-2; TRBD1 matches at 7 bases. The CDR3 has 14 amino acids. CDR1 and CDR2 (germline): SGHRS, YFSETQ. With V trimmed by 7 bases and J by 6 bases, 9 bases remained unmatched. Variable domain in full (rest from reference TRBV5-1 and TRBJ2-2): KAGVTQTPRYLIKTRGQQVTLSCSPISGHRSVSWYQQTPGQGLQFLFEYFSETQRNKGNFPGRFSGRQFSNSRSEMNVSTLELGDSALYLCASGDTGAPGELFFGEGSRLTVL.

The V gene is TRBV21-1, the J gene TRBJ1-3; no check of the table's D call, TRBD1, against the DNA was made. TRBV21-1 is a pseudogene. This CDR3 is 15 amino acids long. This CDR3 reads CASSIPGRSGNTIYF. The CDR3 DNA is TGTGCCAGCAGCATCCCAGGGCGGTCTGGAAACACCATATATTTT.

The chain couples TRBV5-4 to TRBJ2-3; D uncertain. The germline V and J ends were trimmed by 7 bases and 3 bases, with 15 bases remaining between them. Germline assignment: CDR1 SGHNT and CDR2 YYREEE (reference sequence). The length of the CDR3 is 14 residues. DNA of the CDR3: TGTGCCAGCGGGGTCGAGCGCCGAACAGATACGCAGTATTTT. This gives the protein CASGVERRTDTQYF.

The V call is TRBV5-1, the J call TRBJ2-7; tentative D call: TRBD2 (6 bases). CDR1 and CDR2 from the germline V gene are SGHRS and YFSETQ. V lost 2 bases and J 3 bases, leaving 21 bases between the germline ends. The CDR3 length is 17 residues. CDR3 DNA sequence: TGCGCCAGCAGCTTAACCGGGACTCCACAGCCAAACTACGAGCAGTACTTC. Translation gives CASSLTGTPQPNYEQYF.

V is TRBV6-6 and J is TRBJ1-2; possibly TRBD1 for D (5 bases). The CDR3 is made up of 16 amino acids. V lost 2 bases, J lost 5 bases, and 18 bases lay in between. Germline V gene data show CDR1 as MNHNY and CDR2 as SVGAGI (reference sequence). The CDR3 DNA follows: TGTGCCAGCAGTTACCGAGACGGGGGGACGAAGTATGGCTACACCTTC. Residues: CASSYRDGGTKYGYTF.

The rearrangement links TRBV27 to TRBJ2-7; a weak D match, TRBD1 (5 bases). In germline, CDR1 is MNHEY, CDR2 SMNVEV (reference sequence). Trimming left V 3 bases short and J 0 bases short, with 12 bases between. The CDR3 has 15 amino acids. The CDR3 loop is CASSFSSQASYEQYF. In DNA, the CDR3 is TGTGCCAGCAGTTTTAGTTCACAGGCCTCCTACGAGCAGTACTTC.

As for this clone: Germline and junction disagree at one end, which may indicate a read error. The same CDR3 is also encoded by other DNA sequences in this sample. The gene calls are TRBV5-4 and TRBJ1-2, with 7 nucleotides matching TRBD1. The CDR3 extends over 13 amino acids. CDR1 and CDR2 (germline): SGHNT, YYREEE (reference sequence). In DNA form, the CDR3 reads TGCGCCAGCAGTTCGACAGGGAACTATGGCTACACCTTC. Translated, it gives CASSSTGNYGYTF.

The chain has TRBV9 and TRBJ1-6; possible D gene TRBD1, 5 bases. Germline V gene lookup returns CDR1 SGDLS and CDR2 YYNGEE. The CDR3 contains 14 residues. Trimming stripped 0 bases from V and 8 bases from J, with 9 bases between. For the CDR3, the DNA is TGTGCCAGCAGCGTAGTTGGCAGGGATTCACCCCTCCACTTT. Translated: CASSVVGRDSPLHF.

This clone was counted only a few times. The rearrangement joins TRBV14 to TRBJ2-1; D gene uncertain. V was shortened by 4 bases and J by 8 bases, with 9 bases between the two germline ends. Germline-derived CDR1 and CDR2 are SGHDN and FVKESK. This CDR3 contains 12 residues. CDR3 in DNA: TGTGCCAGCAGCCTCGGACCACATGAGCAGTTCTTC. Encoded protein: CASSLGPHEQFF.

The chain joins TRBV4-1 to TRBJ2-6; a weak D match, TRBD2 (6 bases). The ends were cut back, 8 bases at V and 4 bases at J, with 9 bases in the middle. The length of the CDR3 is 13 residues. The germline V gene has CDR1 MGHRA and CDR2 YSYEKL. The CDR3 nucleotides are TGCGCCAGCGCGGGGTTCGGGGCCAACGTCCTGACTTTC. Amino acids: CASAGFGANVLTF.

This sequence joins TRBV5-1 and TRBJ2-7, with D perhaps given as TRBD1 or TRBD2 (5 bases each). The CDR3 covers 14 residues. CDR1 and CDR2 from the germline V gene are SGHRS and YFSETQ. V lost 1 base to trimming and J lost 3 bases, with 11 bases between them. The CDR3 protein is CASSLRQGDYEQYF. The CDR3 coding sequence is TGCGCCAGCAGCTTGCGGCAGGGAGACTACGAGCAGTACTTC.

This chain links TRBV18 with TRBJ1-1; no definite D call. This CDR3 region has 14 residues. V was trimmed by 3 bases and J by 1 base, leaving 9 bases between them. Germline V gives CDR1 KGHSH, CDR2 LQKENI. The CDR3 loop reads CASSPAWRNTEAFF. The DNA of the CDR3 is TGTGCCAGCTCACCCGCATGGAGGAACACTGAAGCTTTCTTT.

The chain has TRBV19 and TRBJ1-5, with 10 bases matching TRBD1. The trim removed 7 bases at V and 7 bases at J, leaving 10 bases unmatched. CDR1 is LNHDA, CDR2 SQIVND, per germline (reference sequence). The CDR3 runs to 15 residues. The CDR3 protein is CASNPGDRGNQPQHF. The CDR3 region has the DNA TGTGCCAGTAATCCCGGGGACAGGGGAAACCAGCCCCAGCATTTT.

The genes are TRBV7-3 and TRBJ2-3; no definite D call. Trimming took off 5 bases at V and 9 bases at J, with 15 bases between the two ends. The CDR3 loop spans 13 amino acids. CDR1 SGHTA and CDR2 FQGTGA come from the germline V gene. CDR3 loop: CASSPRESGTQYF. The DNA for the CDR3 is TGTGCCAGCAGCCCACGAGAGTCAGGAACGCAGTATTTT.

A few counts support this clone. The genes are TRBV19 and TRBJ2-1; no definite D call. Germline CDR1 is LNHDA and CDR2 is SQIVND (reference sequence). The CDR3 is made up of 17 amino acids. V was pared by 0 bases and J by 0 bases, with 12 bases between. In DNA, the CDR3 is TGTGCCAGTAGTATAGACCCCGGCGTAAGCTCCTACAATGAGCAGTTCTTC. Its protein is CASSIDPGVSSYNEQFF.

The rearrangement uses TRBV19 and TRBJ2-1; 8 nucleotides agree with TRBD1. This CDR3 has 15 amino acids. V was clipped by 5 bases and J by 2 bases; unmatched bases: 5. Germline CDR1 is LNHDA and CDR2 is SQIVND (reference sequence). CDR3 region: CASSADRGTYNEQFF. For the CDR3, the DNA is TGTGCCAGTAGTGCTGACAGGGGCACCTACAATGAGCAGTTCTTC.

V is TRBV6-1 and J is TRBJ1-3, with 9 bases aligning to TRBD1. The J segment lost 4 bases and the V segment lost 6 bases, leaving 7 bases of the junction unmatched. There are 15 residues in the CDR3. Per germline, CDR1 MNHNS and CDR2 SASEGT. CDR3 loop: CASRRQGVLGNTIYF. The CDR3 nucleotides are TGTGCCAGCAGGAGACAGGGGGTATTAGGAAACACCATATATTTT.

The chain couples TRBV6-1 to TRBJ2-1; D unclear. The CDR3 length is 12 residues. V lost 8 bases, J lost 11 bases, and 16 bases lay in between. Germline V gives CDR1 MNHNS, CDR2 SASEGT. The CDR3 DNA follows: TGTGCCAGCTCTGCCCCCCTCGCGAAGCAGTTCTTC. Protein product: CASSAPLAKQFF.

CDR3: CASTLYQETQYF. The DNA for the CDR3 is TGTGCCAGCACACTCTACCAAGAGACCCAGTACTTC. The rearrangement joins TRBV6-1 to TRBJ2-5; no clear D gene. This CDR3 spans 12 amino acids. Trimming removed 7 bases from V and 0 bases from J, with 6 bases in between. The germline CDR1 and CDR2 sequences are MNHNS and SASEGT.

The chain employs TRBV7-9 and TRBJ1-5, with unresolved D. With 2 bases removed from V and 3 bases from J, the gap between germline ends came to 5 bases. Germline CDR1 is SEHNR and CDR2 is FQNEAQ (reference sequence). The CDR3 has 13 amino acids. CDR3 residues: CASSLQVNQPQHF. CDR3 nucleotides: TGTGCCAGCAGCTTACAGGTCAATCAGCCCCAGCATTTT.

This clone was counted a single time. V and J are TRBV6-1 and TRBJ1-5; D uncertain. The CDR3 contains 15 residues. Per the germline V gene, CDR1 is MNHNS and CDR2 is SASEGT. V shed 3 bases and J shed 3 bases, with 12 bases lying between them. The CDR3 is CASSEFSWDNQPQHF. CDR3 bases: TGTGCCAGCAGTGAGTTCTCGTGGGACAATCAGCCCCAGCATTTT.

This clone has a single count. The chain recombines TRBV7-3 with TRBJ1-1; tentatively, D is TRBD1 (6 bases). The CDR3 loop spans 13 amino acids. Germline V lookup: CDR1 SGHTA, CDR2 FQGTGA. Trimming left V 1 base short and J 5 bases short, with 8 bases between. The CDR3 bases are TGTGCCAGCAGCTTAAACAGGGAAACTGAAGCTTTCTTT. It encodes CASSLNRETEAFF. Variable domain in full (rest from reference TRBV7-3 and TRBJ1-1): GAGVSQTPSNKVTEKGKYVELRCDPISGHTALYWYRQSLGQGPEFLIYFQGTGAADDSGLPNDRFFAVRPEGSVSTLKIQRTERGDSAVYLCASSLNRETEAFFGQGTRLTVV.

This chain links TRBV6-4 with TRBJ2-2; unclear D gene. Trimming cost V 5 bases and J 0 bases, with 7 bases left between them. Per the germline V gene, CDR1 is MRHNA and CDR2 is SNTAGT. CDR3 length: 14 residues. CDR3 region: CASSLESNTGELFF. The CDR3 region has the DNA TGTGCCAGCAGTCTGGAATCGAACACCGGGGAGCTGTTTTTT.

The genes are TRBV19 and TRBJ2-3; 11 bases line up with TRBD2. V gave up 4 bases and J gave up 0 bases; unmatched junction bases: 3. Germline V gene lookup returns CDR1 LNHDA and CDR2 SQIVND (reference sequence). This CDR3 comprises 16 residues. The CDR3 DNA is TGTGCCAGTAGTAGGGGGACTAGCGGTAGCACAGATACGCAGTATTTT. Its protein product is CASSRGTSGSTDTQYF.

The genes are TRBV5-6 and TRBJ2-2, with D perhaps TRBD1 or TRBD2 (5 bases each). CDR3 length equals 13 residues. V was trimmed by 2 bases and J by 6 bases, leaving 8 bases between them. Germline values: CDR1 SGHDT, CDR2 YYEEEE. The DNA of the CDR3 is TGTGCCAGCAGCTTCGTGGGGGCCGGGGAGCTGTTTTTT. Translated: CASSFVGAGELFF.

This clone was seen a few times. The rearrangement uses TRBV6-4 and TRBJ2-3, with TRBD2 matching over 8 bases. V dropped 4 bases and J dropped 1; count of bases not matched to a gene: 4. CDR1 MRHNA and CDR2 SNTAGT come from the germline V gene. This CDR3 spans 15 amino acids. The CDR3 is CASSASTSGTDTQYF. As DNA, the CDR3 is TGTGCCAGCAGTGCCTCGACTAGCGGCACAGATACGCAGTATTTT.

This clone appeared a single time. V is TRBV19 and J is TRBJ1-2; D perhaps matches TRBD1 (6 bases). Trimming took off 6 bases at V and 2 bases at J, with 16 bases between the two ends. Germline loops: CDR1 LNHDA, CDR2 SQIVND (reference sequence). The CDR3 runs 15 residues. CDR3 sequence (DNA): TGTGCCAGTAGCCTGTACCGGGACAACAACTATGGCTACACCTTC. This translates into CASSLYRDNNYGYTF.

This clone appeared once. The rearrangement links TRBV5-4 to TRBJ2-1; 10 nucleotides agree with TRBD2. Germline CDR1 reads SGHNT; CDR2 reads YYREEE (reference sequence). There are 15 residues in the CDR3. V was pared by 4 bases and J by 6 bases, with 7 bases of the junction left unmatched. The CDR3 loop is CASSGSGRFGNEQFF. CDR3 nucleotides: TGTGCCAGCAGCGGTAGCGGGAGGTTTGGCAATGAGCAGTTCTTC.

V is TRBV28 and J is TRBJ1-5; no firm D call. This CDR3 comprises 13 residues. V dropped 5 bases and J dropped 2 bases, with 7 bases sitting between them. Germline V gene lookup returns CDR1 MDHEN and CDR2 SYDVKM. The CDR3 protein is CASSAIRNQPQHF. In DNA form, the CDR3 reads TGTGCCAGCAGTGCCATCCGCAATCAGCCCCAGCATTTT.